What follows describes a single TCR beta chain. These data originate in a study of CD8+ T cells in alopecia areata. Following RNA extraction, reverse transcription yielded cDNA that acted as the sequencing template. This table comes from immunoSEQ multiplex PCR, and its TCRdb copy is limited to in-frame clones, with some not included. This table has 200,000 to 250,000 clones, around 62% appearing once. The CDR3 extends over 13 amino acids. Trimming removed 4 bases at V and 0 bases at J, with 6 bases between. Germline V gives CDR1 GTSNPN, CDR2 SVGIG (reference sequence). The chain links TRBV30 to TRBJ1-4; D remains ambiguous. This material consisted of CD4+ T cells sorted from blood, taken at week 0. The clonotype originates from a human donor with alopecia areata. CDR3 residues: CAWNRATNEKLFF. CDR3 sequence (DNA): TGTGCCTGGAATCGGGCAACTAATGAAAAACTGTTTTTT.